A single T cell receptor beta chain is shown here with its context. This specimen comes from a study of blood T cell repertoires in COVID-19. The wider study: Samples taken during acute and convalescent COVID-19 were collected in the United States, Italy and Spain.

The protocol was immunoSEQ multiplex PCR, while the TCRdb copy is restricted to in-frame clones and leaves out a portion. The data show around 220,000 clones, 90% seen once. This study enrolled people aged roughly 18 to 89 from under 25 US geographic areas. All exposed participants met a person with COVID-19 within 2 weeks before entering the study. Germline V gene sequence: CDR1 SQVTM, CDR2 ANQGSEA. The CDR3 has 13 residues. Between the trimmed V and J ends, which lost 5 bases and 11 bases, there was a span of 22 bases. The specimen was PBMCs or T cells enriched from blood (not recorded which). The V and J genes are TRBV29-1 and TRBJ2-7, with a possible D match to TRBD1 (7 bases). The TCR sequence derives from a man younger than 40 who had been exposed to COVID-19. CDR3 DNA sequence: TGCAGCGTTATTCGACAGGGTTATACGGGAGAGTACTTC. It is translated as CSVIRQGYTGEYF.